The 3 T cell receptor beta chains reported below all come from one sample, sequenced in a study of blood T cell repertoires in COVID-19 (dated by TCRdb to the early 2020s). The library was obtained by the immunoSEQ multiplex PCR assay. TCRdb provides this immuneACCESS table in a form limited to in-frame rearrangements. Some clones are lacking; in checked studies, under half of them reflect an unresolved V gene, and why the rest are absent is not known. Recorded for this sample are around 190,000 clones; about four fifths of them occurred a single time. The top ten clones comprise under 4% of the sample. Sequencing was performed on PBMCs or T cells enriched from blood (not recorded which). These receptors were taken from a woman aged 25 to 45 who had recovered from COVID-19.

This rearrangement joins TRBV2 to TRBJ1-2, with D hard to call. Germline CDR1 SNHLY, CDR2 FYNNEI. The CDR3 covers 13 residues. Between the trimmed V and J ends, which lost 8 bases and 0 bases, there was a span of 10 bases. In nucleotides, the CDR3 is TGTGCCAGCTCTGGGGAGCCTAACTATGGCTACACCTTC. Translating gives CASSGEPNYGYTF.

The chain's CDR3 is CASSRISIAGGNEQFF. CDR3 nucleotide sequence: TGCGCCAGCAGCCGAATTTCGATAGCGGGGGGTAATGAGCAGTTCTTC. The chain is built from TRBV5-1 and TRBJ2-1; TRBD2 agrees at 10 bases. This CDR3 spans 16 amino acids. From germline, CDR1 is SGHRS and CDR2 YFSETQ. The V gene end was trimmed by 4 bases and the J gene end by 7 bases; junction bases not matched to a gene: 11.

The chain recombines TRBV7-9 with TRBJ2-7; TRBD2 matches at 10 bases. The CDR3 sequence is 19 residues long. J gave up 4 bases and V 0 bases, and 15 bases lay outside the gene matches. Germline assignment: CDR1 SEHNR and CDR2 FQNEAQ (reference sequence). Here the CDR3 DNA reads TGTGCCAGCAGCTTAGCCCCAGGGGGCCTAGCGGGAGTTTGGTACGAGCAGTACTTC. Amino acids: CASSLAPGGLAGVWYEQYF.